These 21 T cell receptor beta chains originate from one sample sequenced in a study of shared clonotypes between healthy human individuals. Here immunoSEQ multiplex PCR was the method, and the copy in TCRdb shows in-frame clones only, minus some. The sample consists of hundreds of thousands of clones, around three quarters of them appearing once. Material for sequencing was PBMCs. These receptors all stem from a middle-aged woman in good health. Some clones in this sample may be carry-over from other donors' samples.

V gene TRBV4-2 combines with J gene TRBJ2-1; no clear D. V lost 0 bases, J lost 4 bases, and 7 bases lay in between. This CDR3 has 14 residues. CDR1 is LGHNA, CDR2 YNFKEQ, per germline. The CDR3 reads CASSQEASYNEQFF. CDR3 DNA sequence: TGTGCCAGCAGCCAAGAGGCCTCATACAATGAGCAGTTCTTC.

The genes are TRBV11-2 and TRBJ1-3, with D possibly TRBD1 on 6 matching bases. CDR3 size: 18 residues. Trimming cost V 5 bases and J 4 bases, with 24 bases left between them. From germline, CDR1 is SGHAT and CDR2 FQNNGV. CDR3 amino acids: CASSLAPRGPVGGNTIYF. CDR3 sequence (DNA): TGTGCCAGCAGCCTCGCCCCCAGGGGACCGGTGGGAGGAAACACCATATATTTT.

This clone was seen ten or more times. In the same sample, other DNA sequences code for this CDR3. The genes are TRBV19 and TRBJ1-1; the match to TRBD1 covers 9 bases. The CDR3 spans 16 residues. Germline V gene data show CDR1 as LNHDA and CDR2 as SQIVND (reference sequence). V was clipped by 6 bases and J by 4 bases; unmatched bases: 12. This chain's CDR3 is CASRIGSGTGPTEAFF. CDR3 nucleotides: TGTGCCAGTAGGATCGGGTCCGGGACAGGGCCCACTGAAGCTTTCTTT.

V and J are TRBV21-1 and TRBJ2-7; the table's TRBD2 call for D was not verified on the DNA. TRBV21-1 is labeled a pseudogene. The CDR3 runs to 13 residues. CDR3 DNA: TGTGCCAGCAGATCGGCGGGAGAAGACGAGCAGTACTTC. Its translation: CASRSAGEDEQYF.

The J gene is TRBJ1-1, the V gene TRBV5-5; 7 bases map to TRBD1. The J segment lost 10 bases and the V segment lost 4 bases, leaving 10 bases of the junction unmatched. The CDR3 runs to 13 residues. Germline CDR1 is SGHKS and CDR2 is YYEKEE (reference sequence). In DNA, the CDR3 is TGTGCCAGCAGCCCTGGGACAGAGATGGGAGCTTTCTTT. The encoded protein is CASSPGTEMGAFF.

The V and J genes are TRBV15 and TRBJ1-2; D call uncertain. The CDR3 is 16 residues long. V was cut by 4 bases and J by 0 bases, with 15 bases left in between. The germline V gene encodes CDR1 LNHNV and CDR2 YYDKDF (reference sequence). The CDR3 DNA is TGTGCCACCAGCACCGGACGGACGCCCACTAACTATGGCTACACCTTC. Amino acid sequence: CATSTGRTPTNYGYTF. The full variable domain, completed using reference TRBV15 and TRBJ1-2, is DAMVIQNPRYQVTQFGKPVTLSCSQTLNHNVMYWYQQKSSQAPKLLFHYYDKDFNNEADTPDNFQSRRPNTSFCFLDIRSPGLGDTAMYLCATSTGRTPTNYGYTFGSGTRLTVV.

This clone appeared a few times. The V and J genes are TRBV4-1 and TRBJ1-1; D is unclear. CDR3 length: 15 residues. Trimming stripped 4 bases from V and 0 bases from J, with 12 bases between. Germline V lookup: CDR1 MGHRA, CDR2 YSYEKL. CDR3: CASSPRTVMNTEAFF. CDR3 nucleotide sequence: TGCGCCAGCAGCCCGAGGACGGTAATGAACACTGAAGCTTTCTTT.

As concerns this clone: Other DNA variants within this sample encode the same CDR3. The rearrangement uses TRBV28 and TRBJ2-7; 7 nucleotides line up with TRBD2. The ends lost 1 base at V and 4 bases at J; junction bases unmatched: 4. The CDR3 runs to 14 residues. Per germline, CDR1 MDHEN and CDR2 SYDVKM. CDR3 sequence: CASSLLSGAYEQYF. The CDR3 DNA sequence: TGTGCCAGCAGTTTATTGAGCGGGGCGTACGAGCAGTACTTC.

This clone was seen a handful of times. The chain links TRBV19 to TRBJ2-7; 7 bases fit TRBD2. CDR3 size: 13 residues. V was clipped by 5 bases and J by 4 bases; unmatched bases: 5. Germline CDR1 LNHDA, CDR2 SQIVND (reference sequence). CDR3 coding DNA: TGTGCCAGTAGTCCAGGACTAGGGTACGAGCAGTACTTC. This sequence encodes CASSPGLGYEQYF. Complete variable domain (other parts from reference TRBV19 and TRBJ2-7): DGGITQSPKYLFRKEGQNVTLSCEQNLNHDAMYWYRQDPGQGLRLIYYSQIVNDFQKGDIAEGYSVSREKKESFPLTVTSAQKNPTAFYLCASSPGLGYEQYFGPGTRLTVT.

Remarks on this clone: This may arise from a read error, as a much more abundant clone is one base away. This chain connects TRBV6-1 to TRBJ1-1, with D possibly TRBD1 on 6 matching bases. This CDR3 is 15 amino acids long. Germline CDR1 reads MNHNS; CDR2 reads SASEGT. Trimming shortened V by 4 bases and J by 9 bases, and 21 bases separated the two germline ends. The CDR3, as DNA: TGTGCCAGCAGTGTTGGGATGACAGGTTCGACTAAAGCTTTCTTT. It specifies CASSVGMTGSTKAFF.

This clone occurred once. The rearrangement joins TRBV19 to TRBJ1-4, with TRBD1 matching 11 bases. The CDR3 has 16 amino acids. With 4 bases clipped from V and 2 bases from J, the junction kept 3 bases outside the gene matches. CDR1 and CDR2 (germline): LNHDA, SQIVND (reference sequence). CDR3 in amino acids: CASSRDRGNTNEKLFF. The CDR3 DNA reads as TGTGCCAGTAGTAGGGACAGGGGGAATACTAATGAAAAACTGTTTTTT.

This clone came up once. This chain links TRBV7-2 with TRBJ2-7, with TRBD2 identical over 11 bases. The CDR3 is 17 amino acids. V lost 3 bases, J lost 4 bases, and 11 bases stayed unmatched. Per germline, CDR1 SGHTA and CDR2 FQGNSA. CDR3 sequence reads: CASSFNSGRVGFYEQYF. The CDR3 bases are TGTGCCAGCAGCTTTAATAGCGGGAGGGTCGGGTTTTACGAGCAGTACTTC.

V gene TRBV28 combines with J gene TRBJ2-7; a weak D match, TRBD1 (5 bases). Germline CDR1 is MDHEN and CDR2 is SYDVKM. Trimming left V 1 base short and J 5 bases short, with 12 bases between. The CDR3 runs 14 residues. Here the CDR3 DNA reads TGTGCCAGCAGTTTATTGGGGCAGACCCACGAGCAGTACTTC. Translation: CASSLLGQTHEQYF. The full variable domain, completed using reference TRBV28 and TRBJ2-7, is DVKVTQSSRYLVKRTGEKVFLECVQDMDHENMFWYRQDPGLGLRLIYFSYDVKMKEKGDIPEGYSVSREKKERFSLILESASTNQTSMYLCASSLLGQTHEQYFGPGTRLTVT.

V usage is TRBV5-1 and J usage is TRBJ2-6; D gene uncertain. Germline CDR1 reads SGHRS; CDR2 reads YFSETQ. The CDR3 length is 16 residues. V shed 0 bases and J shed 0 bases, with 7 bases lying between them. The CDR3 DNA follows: TGCGCCAGCAGCTTGGCCACCTCCTCTGGGGCCAACGTCCTGACTTTC. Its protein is CASSLATSSGANVLTF. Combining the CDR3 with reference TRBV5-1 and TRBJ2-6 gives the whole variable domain KAGVTQTPRYLIKTRGQQVTLSCSPISGHRSVSWYQQTPGQGLQFLFEYFSETQRNKGNFPGRFSGRQFSNSRSEMNVSTLELGDSALYLCASSLATSSGANVLTFGAGSRLTVL.

The CDR3 bases are TGTGCCAGCTGCCCTAGCGTTAACACCGGGGAGCTGTTTTTT. Amino acids: CASCPSVNTGELFF. The chain joins TRBV11-3 to TRBJ1-3; a possible D gene is TRBD2 (6 bases). The J call is doubtful: the DNA matches TRBJ2-2 better. The CDR3 spans 14 residues. Germline V gene lookup returns CDR1 SGHNT and CDR2 YENEEA.

This chain's CDR3 is CASSLSGTGPHEQYF. The DNA of the CDR3 is TGTGCCAGCAGTTTGTCCGGGACAGGGCCCCACGAGCAGTACTTC. The rearrangement uses TRBV28 and TRBJ2-7, with TRBD1 matching over 9 bases. Per the germline V gene, CDR1 is MDHEN and CDR2 is SYDVKM. J lost 5 bases, V lost 3 bases, and 8 bases had no gene match. The CDR3 runs 15 residues.

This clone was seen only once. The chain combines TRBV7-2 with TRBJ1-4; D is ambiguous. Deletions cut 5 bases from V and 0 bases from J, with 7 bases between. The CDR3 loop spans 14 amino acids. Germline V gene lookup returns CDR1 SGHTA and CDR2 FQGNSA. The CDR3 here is CASSRRATNEKLFF. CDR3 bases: TGTGCCAGCAGCCGTAGGGCAACTAATGAAAAACTGTTTTTT. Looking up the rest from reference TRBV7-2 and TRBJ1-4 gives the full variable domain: GAGVSQSPSNKVTEKGKDVELRCDPISGHTALYWYRQSLGQGLEFLIYFQGNSAPDKSGLPSDRFSAERTGGSVSTLTIQRTQQEDSAVYLCASSRRATNEKLFFGSGTQLSVL.

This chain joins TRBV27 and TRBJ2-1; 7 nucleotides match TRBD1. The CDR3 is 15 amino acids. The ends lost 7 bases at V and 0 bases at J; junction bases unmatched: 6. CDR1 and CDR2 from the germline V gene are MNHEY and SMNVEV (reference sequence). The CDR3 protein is CASKQGFSSYNEQFF. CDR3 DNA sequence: TGTGCCAGCAAACAGGGGTTTAGCTCCTACAATGAGCAGTTCTTC.

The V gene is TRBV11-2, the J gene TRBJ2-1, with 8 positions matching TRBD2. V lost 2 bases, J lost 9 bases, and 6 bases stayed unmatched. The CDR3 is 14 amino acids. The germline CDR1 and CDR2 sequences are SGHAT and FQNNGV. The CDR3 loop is CASSLMTAGGEQFF. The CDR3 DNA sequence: TGTGCCAGCAGCTTAATGACGGCGGGGGGTGAGCAGTTCTTC.

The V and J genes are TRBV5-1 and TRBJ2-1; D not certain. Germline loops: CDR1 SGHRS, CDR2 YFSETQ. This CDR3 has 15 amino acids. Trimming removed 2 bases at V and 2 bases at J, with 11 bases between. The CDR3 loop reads CASSLGADPYNEQFF. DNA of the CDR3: TGCGCCAGCAGCTTAGGCGCCGACCCCTACAATGAGCAGTTCTTC.

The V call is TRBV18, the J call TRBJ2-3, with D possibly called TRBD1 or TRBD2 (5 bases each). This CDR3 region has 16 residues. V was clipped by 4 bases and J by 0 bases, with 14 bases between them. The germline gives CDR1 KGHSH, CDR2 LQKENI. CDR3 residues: CASSRSGDASTDTQYF. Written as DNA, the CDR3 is TGTGCCAGCTCACGCTCCGGGGACGCCAGCACAGATACGCAGTATTTT.